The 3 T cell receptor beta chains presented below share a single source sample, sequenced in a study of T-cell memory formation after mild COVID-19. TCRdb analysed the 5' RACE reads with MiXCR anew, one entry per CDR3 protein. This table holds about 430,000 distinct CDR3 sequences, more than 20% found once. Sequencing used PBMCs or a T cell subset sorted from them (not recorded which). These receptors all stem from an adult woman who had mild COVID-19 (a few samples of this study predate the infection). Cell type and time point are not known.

DNA of the CDR3: TGTGCCAGCAGCTTAGGGGCGGGAGGTGGTGAGCAGTTCTTC. It encodes CASSLGAGGGEQFF. This chain joins TRBV7-2 and TRBJ2-1; 8 positions match TRBD2. V lost 1 base and J lost 9; bases outside the gene matches: 5. This CDR3 region has 14 residues. Germline V CDR1 and CDR2: SGHTA, FQGNSA.

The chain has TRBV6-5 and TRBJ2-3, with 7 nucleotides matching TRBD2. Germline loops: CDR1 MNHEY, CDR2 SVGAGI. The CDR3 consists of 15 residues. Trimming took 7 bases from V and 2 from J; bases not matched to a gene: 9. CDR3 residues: CASTLSGGVTDTQYF. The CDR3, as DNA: TGTGCCAGCACCCTGAGTGGGGGGGTCACAGATACGCAGTATTTT.

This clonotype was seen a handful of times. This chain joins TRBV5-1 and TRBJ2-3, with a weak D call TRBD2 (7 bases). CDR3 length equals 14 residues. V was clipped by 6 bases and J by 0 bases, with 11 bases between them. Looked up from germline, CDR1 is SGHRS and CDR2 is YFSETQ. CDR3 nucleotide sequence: TGCGCCAGCACGGCGGGGGCCAGCACAGATACGCAGTATTTT. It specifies CASTAGASTDTQYF.